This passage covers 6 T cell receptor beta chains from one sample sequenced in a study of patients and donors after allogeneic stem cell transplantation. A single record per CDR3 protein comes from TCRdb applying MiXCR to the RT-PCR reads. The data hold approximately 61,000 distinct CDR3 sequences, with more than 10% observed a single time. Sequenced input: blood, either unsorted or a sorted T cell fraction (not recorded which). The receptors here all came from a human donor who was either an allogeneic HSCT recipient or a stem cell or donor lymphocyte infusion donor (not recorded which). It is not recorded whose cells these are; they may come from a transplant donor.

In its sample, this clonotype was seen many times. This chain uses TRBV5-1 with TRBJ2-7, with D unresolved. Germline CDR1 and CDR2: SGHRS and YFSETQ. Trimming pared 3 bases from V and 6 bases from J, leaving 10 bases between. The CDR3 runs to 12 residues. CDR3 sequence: CASSSQAFEQYF. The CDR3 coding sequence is TGCGCCAGCAGCTCCCAAGCTTTCGAGCAGTACTTC.

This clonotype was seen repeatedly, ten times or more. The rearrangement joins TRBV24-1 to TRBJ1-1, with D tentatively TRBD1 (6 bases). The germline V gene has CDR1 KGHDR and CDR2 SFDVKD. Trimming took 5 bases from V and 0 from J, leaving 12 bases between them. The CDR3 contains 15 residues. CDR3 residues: CATSAGGPLNTEAFF. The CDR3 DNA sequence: TGTGCCACCAGTGCCGGGGGGCCCCTGAACACTGAAGCTTTCTTT.

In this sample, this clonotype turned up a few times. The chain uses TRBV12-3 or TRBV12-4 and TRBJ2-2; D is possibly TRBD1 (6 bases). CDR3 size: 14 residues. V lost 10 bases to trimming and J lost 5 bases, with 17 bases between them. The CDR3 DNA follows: TGTGCCACAGCAGACCGGCAGGGGACCGGGGAGCTGTTTTTT. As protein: CATADRQGTGELFF.

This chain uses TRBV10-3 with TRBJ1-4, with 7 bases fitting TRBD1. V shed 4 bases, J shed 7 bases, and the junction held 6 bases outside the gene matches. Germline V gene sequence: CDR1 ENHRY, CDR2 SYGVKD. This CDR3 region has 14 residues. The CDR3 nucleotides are TGTGCCATCAGTGCCTACCGGGACAGTGAAAAACTGTTTTTT. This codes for CAISAYRDSEKLFF.

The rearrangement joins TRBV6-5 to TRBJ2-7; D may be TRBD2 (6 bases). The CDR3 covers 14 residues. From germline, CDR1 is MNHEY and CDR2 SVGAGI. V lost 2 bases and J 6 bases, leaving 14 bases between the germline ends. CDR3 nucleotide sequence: TGTGCCAGCAGTTACGGGACTGAGCTCGCCGAGCAGTACTTC. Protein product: CASSYGTELAEQYF.

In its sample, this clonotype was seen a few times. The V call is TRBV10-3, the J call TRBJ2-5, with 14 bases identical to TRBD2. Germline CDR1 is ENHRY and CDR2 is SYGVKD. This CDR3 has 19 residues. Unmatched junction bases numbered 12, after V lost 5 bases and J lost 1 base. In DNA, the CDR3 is TGTGCCATCAGTCCGCGGACTAGCGGGGGGAAGGAGGGCCAAGAGACCCAGTACTTC. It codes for CAISPRTSGGKEGQETQYF.